The present T cell receptor (beta chain) was sequenced within a study of OX40 agonist ivuxolimab in advanced cancers. Trimming left V 2 bases short and J 4 bases short, with 11 bases between. The CDR3 totals 14 residues. The germline gives CDR1 SGHVS, CDR2 FQNEAQ. The data were produced by immunoSEQ multiplex PCR, yet TCRdb's version contains in-frame clones alone and is incomplete. The sample has 50,000 or so clones; 75% to 85% are singletons. This TCR came from an adult with an advanced solid tumor such as melanoma, head and neck, liver or kidney cancer. V is TRBV7-8 and J is TRBJ1-1; D is ambiguous. The source was CD4+ or CD8+ T cells sorted from blood, collected in a trial of the OX40 agonist ivuxolimab. In DNA form, the CDR3 reads TGTGCCAGCAGCTTAACCAGACGGGGCACTGAAGCTTTCTTT. Amino acids: CASSLTRRGTEAFF.